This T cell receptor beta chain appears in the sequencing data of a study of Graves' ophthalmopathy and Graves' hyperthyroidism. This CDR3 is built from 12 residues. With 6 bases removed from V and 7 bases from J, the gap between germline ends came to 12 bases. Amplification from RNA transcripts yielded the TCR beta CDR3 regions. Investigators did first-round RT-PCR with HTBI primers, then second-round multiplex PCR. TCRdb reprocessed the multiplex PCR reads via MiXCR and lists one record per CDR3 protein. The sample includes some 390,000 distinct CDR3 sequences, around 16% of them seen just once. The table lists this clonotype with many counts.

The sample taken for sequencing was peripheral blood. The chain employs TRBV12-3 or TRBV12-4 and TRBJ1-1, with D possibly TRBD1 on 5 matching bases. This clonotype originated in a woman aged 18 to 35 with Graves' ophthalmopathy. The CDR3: CASSTGTGEAFF. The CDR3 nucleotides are TGTGCCAGCAGCACCGGGACGGGTGAAGCTTTCTTT.